The 21 T cell receptor beta chains listed next were all sequenced from one sample in a study of shared clonotypes between healthy human individuals. Clones were read by immunoSEQ multiplex PCR, and TCRdb kept only the in-frame ones, dropping some. The sample lists 520,000 or so clones, less than 85% seen once, with over 10% in the top ten. Sequencing was performed on PBMCs. These receptors came from a woman in her thirties or forties in good health. Some clones in this sample may be carry-over from other donors' samples.

The V and J genes are TRBV4-2 and TRBJ1-4; TRBD1 aligns across 9 bases. In germline, CDR1 is LGHNA, CDR2 YNFKEQ. This CDR3 has 17 amino acids. V was clipped by 0 bases and J by 2 bases; unmatched bases: 4. The CDR3 sequence: CASSQEGQGVTNEKLFF. The CDR3 nucleotides read TGTGCCAGCAGCCAAGAGGGACAGGGTGTCACTAATGAAAAACTGTTTTTT.

This CDR3 reads CASRLQGPSYNEQFF. Here the CDR3 DNA reads TGTGCCAGTAGGCTACAGGGGCCATCCTACAATGAGCAGTTCTTC. This chain uses TRBV19 with TRBJ2-1; 7 bases map to TRBD1. Trimming removed 6 bases from V and 1 base from J; junction bases left unmatched: 6. The germline CDR1 and CDR2 sequences are LNHDA and SQIVND (reference sequence). The CDR3 covers 15 residues.

Regarding this clone: This sample includes further DNA sequences coding for the same CDR3. The chain recombines TRBV27 with TRBJ1-1, with D perhaps TRBD1 (6 bases). V lost 3 bases to trimming and J lost 5 bases, with 7 bases between them. The CDR3 length is 12 residues. Germline V CDR1 and CDR2: MNHEY, SMNVEV (reference sequence). The CDR3 sequence: CASSFRGTEAFF. In DNA form, the CDR3 reads TGTGCCAGCAGTTTCAGGGGTACTGAAGCTTTCTTT.

V is TRBV5-1 and J is TRBJ2-7, with a weak D call TRBD1 (6 bases). Germline V gene data show CDR1 as SGHRS and CDR2 as YFSETQ. V lost 0 bases, J lost 6 bases, and 10 bases lay in between. CDR3 length: 13 amino acids. CDR3 in DNA: TGCGCCAGCAGCTTGGCCCAGGGGAGCGAGCAGTACTTC. This sequence encodes CASSLAQGSEQYF. The full variable domain, rest sourced from reference TRBV5-1 and TRBJ2-7, is KAGVTQTPRYLIKTRGQQVTLSCSPISGHRSVSWYQQTPGQGLQFLFEYFSETQRNKGNFPGRFSGRQFSNSRSEMNVSTLELGDSALYLCASSLAQGSEQYFGPGTRLTVT.

This clone was detected many times. For the CDR3, the DNA is TGTGCCAGCAGTGATGGAGGGTACCACTCCTACGAGCAGTACTTC. It yields the protein CASSDGGYHSYEQYF. V usage is TRBV2 and J usage is TRBJ2-7, with D possibly TRBD2 on 6 matching bases. Trimming took 3 bases from V and 0 from J, leaving 12 bases between them. The germline gives CDR1 SNHLY, CDR2 FYNNEI. The CDR3 contains 15 residues.

The table lists this clone with a few counts. The chain uses TRBV28 and TRBJ2-4; TRBD1 matches 8 bases. V lost 8 bases and J lost 0; bases outside the gene matches: 9. CDR1 and CDR2 from the germline V gene are MDHEN and SYDVKM. The CDR3 length is 16 residues. The CDR3 region has the DNA TGTGCCAGCGCCCCTGGACAGGGACTAGCCAAAAACATTCAGTACTTC. Translation gives CASAPGQGLAKNIQYF.

This rearrangement joins TRBV27 to TRBJ2-5; possibly TRBD2 for D (6 bases). CDR3 length: 15 residues. Deletions cut 3 bases from V and 3 bases from J, with 14 bases between. Germline loops: CDR1 MNHEY, CDR2 SMNVEV (reference sequence). The CDR3: CASSFGSSAKETQYF. CDR3 bases: TGTGCCAGCAGTTTTGGTTCTAGCGCGAAAGAGACCCAGTACTTC.

CDR3 residues: CASSLGLSGANVLTF. DNA of the CDR3: TGTGCCAGCAGTTTGGGTCTCTCTGGGGCCAACGTCCTGACTTTC. This chain uses TRBV27 with TRBJ2-6; no firm D call. CDR1 and CDR2 (germline): MNHEY, SMNVEV (reference sequence). The CDR3 contains 15 residues. The ends were cut back, 3 bases at V and 0 bases at J, with 6 bases in the middle.

The V and J genes are TRBV5-1 and TRBJ2-2, with D perhaps being TRBD1 or TRBD2 (5 bases each). The CDR3 spans 14 residues. V was cut by 0 bases and J by 4 bases, with 7 bases left in between. Per germline, CDR1 SGHRS and CDR2 YFSETQ. CDR3: CASSLEGSTGELFF. In DNA, the CDR3 is TGCGCCAGCAGCTTGGAGGGGAGCACCGGGGAGCTGTTTTTT.

The chain carries TRBV6-1 and TRBJ2-1; a weak D match, TRBD2 (5 bases). This CDR3 is built from 16 residues. CDR1 is MNHNS, CDR2 SASEGT, per germline. V was shortened by 1 base and J by 2 bases, with 12 bases between the two germline ends. This CDR3 reads CASSEVRASPYNEQFF. CDR3 nucleotide sequence: TGTGCCAGCAGTGAAGTCCGGGCTAGCCCCTACAATGAGCAGTTCTTC.

The CDR3: CASSSNSAYGYTF. The CDR3 nucleotides are TGTGCCAGCAGCTCAAACAGTGCCTATGGCTACACCTTC. The chain uses TRBV7-8 and TRBJ1-2; D not certain. Looked up from germline, CDR1 is SGHVS and CDR2 is FQNEAQ. The CDR3 has 13 residues. V lost 4 bases to trimming and J lost 4 bases, with 10 bases between them.

The count of this clone is one. The V gene is TRBV2, the J gene TRBJ2-1, with TRBD2 identical over 10 bases. After removal of 10 bases from V and 5 bases from J, the junction contained 11 bases not matched to a gene. Germline V gene lookup returns CDR1 SNHLY and CDR2 FYNNEI. This CDR3 is built from 15 residues. CDR3 region: CATRPGTSVNNEQFF. The CDR3 bases are TGTGCCACCCGCCCCGGGACTAGCGTTAACAATGAGCAGTTCTTC.

There are a few counts of this clone. The rearrangement links TRBV6-4 to TRBJ2-2; D could derive from TRBD1 or TRBD2 (6 bases each). V shed 0 bases and J shed 6 bases, with 11 bases lying between them. Germline-derived CDR1 and CDR2 are MRHNA and SNTAGT. The CDR3 runs 15 residues. This chain's CDR3 is CASSDSGGPAGELFF. The CDR3 DNA sequence: TGTGCCAGCAGTGACTCTGGGGGGCCGGCCGGGGAGCTGTTTTTT.

V gene TRBV6-5 combines with J gene TRBJ2-7, with D unclear. This CDR3 is built from 12 residues. In germline, CDR1 is MNHEY, CDR2 SVGAGI. The V and J ends lost 1 base and 7 bases respectively, with 8 bases between them. In DNA form, the CDR3 reads TGTGCCAGCAGTTACTACGATGGGGAGCAGTACTTC. Its protein product is CASSYYDGEQYF.

The chain uses TRBV5-4 and TRBJ2-6; 12 nucleotides line up with TRBD2. Trimming took 4 bases from V and 1 from J; bases not matched to a gene: 9. This CDR3 is 19 amino acids long. Germline V CDR1 and CDR2: SGHNT, YYREEE (reference sequence). This CDR3 is CASSPGLAGIRSGANVLTF. CDR3 DNA: TGTGCCAGCAGCCCCGGACTAGCGGGAATCCGTTCTGGGGCCAACGTCCTGACTTTC.

The CDR3 sequence: CASRGTYNEQFF. CDR3 nucleotide sequence: TGTGCCAGCAGAGGTACTTACAATGAGCAGTTCTTC. The genes are TRBV25-1 and TRBJ2-1; unclear D gene. The germline V and J ends were trimmed by 6 bases and 4 bases, with 7 bases remaining between them. The V gene's germline CDR1 is MGHDK and CDR2 SYGVNS. The CDR3 has 12 amino acids. Full variable domain (remainder filled in from reference TRBV25-1 and TRBJ2-1): EADIYQTPRYLVIGTGKKITLECSQTMGHDKMYWYQQDPGMELHLIHYSYGVNSTEKGDLSSESTVSRIRTEHFPLTLESARPSHTSQYLCASRGTYNEQFFGPGTRLTVL.

The rearrangement links TRBV19 to TRBJ2-6; 7 bases match TRBD2. This CDR3 contains 16 residues. Germline V gene sequence: CDR1 LNHDA, CDR2 SQIVND (reference sequence). V trimming: 6 bases; J trimming: 2 bases; junction bases outside the gene matches: 7. DNA for the CDR3: TGTGCCAGTAGCCCTGGGGGGGGTCCTGGGGCCAACGTCCTGACTTTC. It translates to CASSPGGGPGANVLTF.

This clone came up once. This chain connects TRBV11-2 to TRBJ1-6, with 10 bases matching TRBD1. Trimming cost V 6 bases and J 10 bases; bases outside gene matches: 9. The CDR3 contains 15 residues. In germline, CDR1 is SGHAT, CDR2 FQNNGV. CDR3 sequence (DNA): TGTGCCAGCAGATCCGGGACAGGGGCAGGGTCACCCCTCCACTTT. It specifies CASRSGTGAGSPLHF.

This rearrangement joins TRBV2 to TRBJ2-5; either TRBD1 or TRBD2 may fit D (6 bases each). This CDR3 region has 12 residues. From germline, CDR1 is SNHLY and CDR2 FYNNEI. V was trimmed by 8 bases and J by 4 bases, leaving 11 bases between them. This CDR3 is CASGGQRETQYF. The CDR3 bases are TGTGCCAGCGGGGGGCAAAGAGAGACCCAGTACTTC.

The V call is TRBV11-2, the J call TRBJ1-2, with D unclear. Germline V lookup: CDR1 SGHAT, CDR2 FQNNGV. CDR3 length: 13 amino acids. The V and J ends lost 6 bases and 0 bases respectively, with 8 bases between them. The CDR3 DNA sequence: TGTGCCAGCAGAATCAAACCTAACTATGGCTACACCTTC. It is translated as CASRIKPNYGYTF.

As DNA, the CDR3 is TGTGCCAGCAGTTACTCGAAAACTCGGACGCTCAGGGTGGACTATGGCTACACCTTC. This translates into CASSYSKTRTLRVDYGYTF. The chain couples TRBV6-8 to TRBJ1-2; weak D call: TRBD1 (5 bases). Per germline, CDR1 MNHGY and CDR2 SAAAGT. CDR3 length: 19 residues. Between the trimmed V and J ends, which lost 0 bases and 3 bases, there was a span of 23 bases.